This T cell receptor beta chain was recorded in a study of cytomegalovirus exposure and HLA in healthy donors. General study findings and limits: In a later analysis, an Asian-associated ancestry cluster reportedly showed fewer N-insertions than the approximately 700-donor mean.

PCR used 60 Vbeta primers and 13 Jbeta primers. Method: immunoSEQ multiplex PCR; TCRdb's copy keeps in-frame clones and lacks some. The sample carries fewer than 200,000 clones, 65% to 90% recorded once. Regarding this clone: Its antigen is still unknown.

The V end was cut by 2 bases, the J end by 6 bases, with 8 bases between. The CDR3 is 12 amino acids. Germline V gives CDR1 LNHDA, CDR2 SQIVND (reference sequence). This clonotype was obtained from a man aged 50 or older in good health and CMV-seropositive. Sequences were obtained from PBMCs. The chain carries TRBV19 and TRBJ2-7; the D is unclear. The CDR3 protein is CASSIRPGEQYF. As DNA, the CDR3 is TGTGCCAGTAGTATAAGGCCGGGCGAGCAGTACTTC. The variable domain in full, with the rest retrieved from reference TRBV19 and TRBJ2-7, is DGGITQSPKYLFRKEGQNVTLSCEQNLNHDAMYWYRQDPGQGLRLIYYSQIVNDFQKGDIAEGYSVSREKKESFPLTVTSAQKNPTAFYLCASSIRPGEQYFGPGTRLTVT.